These 32 T cell receptor beta chains share one sample of origin, sequenced in a study of cytomegalovirus exposure and HLA in healthy donors. A multiplex PCR was run with 60 Vbeta primers and 13 Jbeta primers. TCRdb keeps only in-frame clones here, not all; method: immunoSEQ multiplex PCR. The sample lists about 170,000 clones; around four fifths were seen once. Sequencing was done on a sample of PBMCs. These receptors came from a female donor in good health and CMV-seronegative.

As to this clone: Other DNA sequences in this specimen translate into the identical CDR3. This rearrangement joins TRBV7-3 to TRBJ2-1; D may be TRBD2 (6 bases). The CDR3 is 11 amino acids. V lost 3 bases to trimming and J lost 9 bases, with 6 bases between them. CDR1 and CDR2 (germline): SGHTA, FQGTGA. The CDR3 loop reads CASSLGGEQFF. The CDR3 nucleotides read TGTGCCAGCAGCTTGGGGGGTGAGCAGTTCTTC.

This chain links TRBV2 with TRBJ2-5, with a possible D match to TRBD2 (5 bases). The CDR3 consists of 12 residues. Trimming pared 7 bases from V and 2 bases from J, leaving 8 bases between. The V gene's germline CDR1 is SNHLY and CDR2 FYNNEI. CDR3 loop: CASTGKQETQYF. CDR3 coding DNA: TGTGCCAGCACGGGGAAACAAGAGACCCAGTACTTC.

This chain links TRBV28 with TRBJ1-5, with 9 bases that match TRBD1. This CDR3 contains 14 residues. Looked up from germline, CDR1 is MDHEN and CDR2 is SYDVKM. The junction had 0 bases not matched to a gene; V was cut back by 4 bases and J by 2 bases. CDR3 sequence (DNA): TGTGCCAGCAGTTGGACAGGGGGCAATCAGCCCCAGCATTTT. The encoded protein is CASSWTGGNQPQHF.

The chain couples TRBV30 to TRBJ1-4, with TRBD1 matching over 7 bases. CDR3 length equals 13 residues. Germline CDR1 is GTSNPN and CDR2 is SVGIG (reference sequence). V was pared by 6 bases and J by 7 bases, with 8 bases of the junction left unmatched. CDR3 bases: TGTGCCTGCCCCGGGACAGTGGGTGAAAAACTGTTTTTT. Encoded protein: CACPGTVGEKLFF.

The rearrangement links TRBV10-1 to TRBJ1-5, with 8 positions matching TRBD1. Per germline, CDR1 WNHNN and CDR2 SYGVQD (reference sequence). V was clipped by 6 bases and J by 4 bases; unmatched bases: 5. This CDR3 region has 14 residues. CDR3 coding DNA: TGCGCCAGCAGATTGACAGGGGATAATCAGCCCCAGCATTTT. It translates to CASRLTGDNQPQHF.

This clone was recorded once. V is TRBV13 and J is TRBJ2-1; 12 bases are shared with TRBD2. Trimming removed 2 bases from V and 2 bases from J; junction bases left unmatched: 7. The CDR3 length is 18 residues. In germline, CDR1 is PRHDT, CDR2 FYEKMQ (reference sequence). The CDR3 reads CASSLLLAGGGPYNEQFF. CDR3 bases: TGTGCCAGCAGCTTACTACTAGCGGGAGGCGGTCCCTACAATGAGCAGTTCTTC.

This clone was observed a single time. V is TRBV29-1 and J is TRBJ2-7, with 10 bases aligning to TRBD1. Per the germline V gene, CDR1 is SQVTM and CDR2 is ANQGSEA. The CDR3 covers 14 residues. V lost 4 bases to trimming and J lost 9 bases; unmatched junction nucleotides: 12. The CDR3 region is CSVGGETGGLGQYF. The CDR3 DNA is TGCAGCGTTGGGGGGGAGACAGGGGGCCTCGGGCAGTACTTC.

This clone was counted a few times. This sequence joins TRBV7-3 and TRBJ2-3; possible D gene TRBD2, 5 bases. The V and J ends lost 2 bases and 0 bases respectively, with 12 bases between them. CDR1 is SGHTA, CDR2 FQGTGA, per germline. The CDR3 totals 16 residues. The CDR3 region has the DNA TGTGCCAGCAGCTTATTCAAGGGAGCTAGCACAGATACGCAGTATTTT. Translation: CASSLFKGASTDTQYF. The whole variable domain, remainder taken from reference TRBV7-3 and TRBJ2-3, is GAGVSQTPSNKVTEKGKYVELRCDPISGHTALYWYRQSLGQGPEFLIYFQGTGAADDSGLPNDRFFAVRPEGSVSTLKIQRTERGDSAVYLCASSLFKGASTDTQYFGPGTRLTVL.

The chain combines TRBV11-3 with TRBJ2-2; D is unresolved. CDR1 and CDR2 from the germline V gene are SGHNT and YENEEA. V lost 5 bases and J 7 bases, leaving 17 bases between the germline ends. The CDR3 has 15 amino acids. Written as DNA, the CDR3 is TGTGCCAGCAGCCGATCGTTTCCGGTTTACGGGGAGCTGTTTTTT. Translated, it gives CASSRSFPVYGELFF.

The chain uses TRBV5-4 and TRBJ2-2; perhaps TRBD1 as D (6 bases). Trimming shortened V by 2 bases and J by 2 bases, and 16 bases separated the two germline ends. Germline CDR1 SGHNT, CDR2 YYREEE (reference sequence). The CDR3 totals 17 residues. The CDR3 here is CASSLPPRGGNTGELFF. CDR3 in DNA: TGTGCCAGCAGCTTACCCCCCAGAGGGGGTAACACCGGGGAGCTGTTTTTT.

The V gene is TRBV10-3, the J gene TRBJ2-5, with D maybe TRBD2 (5 bases). In germline, CDR1 is ENHRY, CDR2 SYGVKD. Trimming shortened V by 2 bases and J by 1 base, and 8 bases separated the two germline ends. The CDR3 extends over 14 amino acids. DNA for the CDR3: TGTGCCATCAGTGAGCGGGGAAGCCAAGAGACCCAGTACTTC. The encoded protein is CAISERGSQETQYF.

This chain links TRBV21-1 with TRBJ1-5; the table's D call TRBD1 went unverified against the DNA. TRBV21-1 is tagged as a pseudogene. The CDR3 spans 16 residues. CDR3 residues: CASRANPQGSNQPQHF. The CDR3 nucleotides are TGTGCCAGCAGAGCCAACCCACAGGGCAGCAATCAGCCCCAGCATTTT.

This sequence joins TRBV9 and TRBJ2-1, with 7 nucleotides matching TRBD2. This CDR3 region has 15 residues. The germline gives CDR1 SGDLS, CDR2 YYNGEE. V was pared by 0 bases and J by 4 bases, with 4 bases of the junction left unmatched. The CDR3 loop is CASSVAVGGYNEQFF. The CDR3 nucleotides read TGTGCCAGCAGCGTAGCGGTGGGGGGGTACAATGAGCAGTTCTTC.

This sequence joins TRBV19 and TRBJ1-5; 8 positions agree with TRBD1. This CDR3 contains 15 residues. Per the germline V gene, CDR1 is LNHDA and CDR2 is SQIVND (reference sequence). Trimming took 7 bases from V and 3 from J; bases not matched to a gene: 8. CDR3 sequence reads: CASTTDRAYNQPQHF. The CDR3 region has the DNA TGTGCCAGTACTACGGACAGGGCTTACAATCAGCCCCAGCATTTT.

This chain connects TRBV20-1 to TRBJ2-7; weak D call: TRBD1 (5 bases). The V end lost 7 bases, the J end lost 1 base, and 8 bases lay between the germline ends. CDR1 DFQATT and CDR2 SNEGSKA come from the germline V gene (reference sequence). CDR3 length: 11 amino acids. This CDR3 reads CSGQHSYEQYF. The CDR3 nucleotides are TGCAGTGGACAGCATTCCTACGAGCAGTACTTC.

The V call is TRBV29-1, the J call TRBJ1-2; D is ambiguous. The germline V and J ends were trimmed by 4 bases and 3 bases, with 18 bases remaining between them. This CDR3 comprises 15 residues. Germline loops: CDR1 SQVTM, CDR2 ANQGSEA. This chain's CDR3 is CSVGRGRVGDYGYTF. CDR3 DNA: TGCAGCGTTGGTCGGGGTAGGGTCGGTGACTATGGCTACACCTTC.

The chain uses TRBV28 and TRBJ1-1; D unclear. Trimming stripped 8 bases from V and 3 bases from J, with 7 bases between. The CDR3 covers 11 residues. Germline V gene lookup returns CDR1 MDHEN and CDR2 SYDVKM. The CDR3 coding sequence is TGTGCCAGCCTCGGGGACACTGAAGCTTTCTTT. As protein: CASLGDTEAFF. The whole variable domain, remainder taken from reference TRBV28 and TRBJ1-1, is DVKVTQSSRYLVKRTGEKVFLECVQDMDHENMFWYRQDPGLGLRLIYFSYDVKMKEKGDIPEGYSVSREKKERFSLILESASTNQTSMYLCASLGDTEAFFGQGTRLTVV.

The V gene is TRBV11-2, the J gene TRBJ1-4, with a possible D match to TRBD1 (6 bases). The germline V gene has CDR1 SGHAT and CDR2 FQNNGV. Trimming stripped 1 base from V and 7 bases from J, with 10 bases between. The CDR3 runs to 14 residues. Here the CDR3 DNA reads TGTGCCAGCAGCTTAGGCGGGGGCGGTGAAAAACTGTTTTTT. Its translation: CASSLGGGGEKLFF.

The table lists this clone with a few counts. This chain uses TRBV4-2 with TRBJ2-3; no firm D call. Germline CDR1 LGHNA, CDR2 YNFKEQ. V lost 6 bases and J 5 bases, leaving 9 bases between the germline ends. The length of the CDR3 is 12 residues. The CDR3 coding sequence is TGTGCCAGCAGTCTCTCGGGAGATACGCAGTATTTT. Its translation: CASSLSGDTQYF.

The chain carries TRBV6-1 and TRBJ1-2; perhaps TRBD1 as D (6 bases). The length of the CDR3 is 13 residues. Trimming took 6 bases from V and 6 from J, leaving 14 bases between them. CDR1 MNHNS and CDR2 SASEGT come from the germline V gene. CDR3: CASSVQGRDGYTF. CDR3 DNA sequence: TGTGCCAGCAGCGTACAGGGCCGGGATGGCTACACCTTC.

The chain employs TRBV4-3 and TRBJ2-1, with 9 nucleotides matching TRBD2. The V and J ends lost 0 bases and 3 bases, in that order; junction bases with no gene match: 0. The CDR3 loop spans 15 amino acids. Germline CDR1 reads LGHNA; CDR2 reads YSLEER. CDR3 coding DNA: TGCGCCAGCAGCCAAGAAGCGGGGGGCTACAATGAGCAGTTCTTC. It specifies CASSQEAGGYNEQFF.

This chain connects TRBV7-2 to TRBJ1-1; D is undetermined. This CDR3 is 13 amino acids long. V was clipped by 2 bases and J by 5 bases, with 9 bases between them. CDR1 SGHTA and CDR2 FQGNSA come from the germline V gene. The CDR3 region is CASSLRWETEAFF. The CDR3 nucleotides read TGTGCCAGCAGCTTACGATGGGAGACTGAAGCTTTCTTT.

J is TRBJ1-1 and V is TRBV7-3, with 8 bases fitting TRBD1. CDR1 and CDR2 from the germline V gene are SGHTA and FQGTGA. J lost 11 bases, V lost 0 bases, and 5 bases had no gene match. The CDR3 has 13 residues. CDR3 loop: CASSLTPGQDAFF. DNA for the CDR3: TGTGCCAGCAGCTTAACTCCGGGACAGGATGCTTTCTTT.

V is TRBV12-5 and J is TRBJ2-7; possible D gene TRBD1, 5 bases. Trimming removed 5 bases from V and 7 bases from J, with 12 bases in between. The CDR3 is 12 residues long. The germline V gene encodes CDR1 LGHNT and CDR2 FRNRAP. The CDR3 loop is CASGQWGQEQYF. CDR3 in DNA: TGTGCTAGTGGTCAATGGGGCCAAGAGCAGTACTTC.

This clone was seen only a few times. The rearrangement links TRBV11-2 to TRBJ2-1, with TRBD2 identical over 8 bases. J lost 3 bases, V lost 3 bases, and 7 bases had no gene match. Germline CDR1 reads SGHAT; CDR2 reads FQNNGV. The CDR3 loop spans 16 amino acids. CDR3 in DNA: TGTGCCAGCAGCTTCCGGGGTAGCGGGAACTACAATGAGCAGTTCTTC. As protein: CASSFRGSGNYNEQFF. The full variable domain, rest sourced from reference TRBV11-2 and TRBJ2-1, is EAGVAQSPRYKIIEKRQSVAFWCNPISGHATLYWYQQILGQGPKLLIQFQNNGVVDDSQLPKDRFSAERLKGVDSTLKIQPAKLEDSAVYLCASSFRGSGNYNEQFFGPGTRLTVL.

This clone was counted a few times. The rearrangement uses TRBV5-6 and TRBJ2-7; possible D gene TRBD1, 5 bases. CDR1 and CDR2 from the germline V gene are SGHDT and YYEEEE. This CDR3 comprises 13 residues. V was pared by 2 bases and J by 6 bases, with 12 bases between. The CDR3 is CASSLIGVGEQYF. In nucleotides, the CDR3 is TGTGCCAGCAGCTTAATAGGGGTAGGCGAGCAGTACTTC.

There are a few counts of this clone. V gene TRBV27 combines with J gene TRBJ1-3; the D gene is possibly TRBD1 (6 bases). Deletions cut 2 bases from V and 8 bases from J, with 13 bases between. The CDR3 covers 14 residues. The germline V gene has CDR1 MNHEY and CDR2 SMNVEV (reference sequence). CDR3 sequence (DNA): TGTGCCAGCAGTTTAGCAGGGGCTTGGGACACCATATATTTT. Translating gives CASSLAGAWDTIYF.

This clone appeared a few times. V gene TRBV11-1 combines with J gene TRBJ1-3; a weak D match, TRBD1 (6 bases). CDR3 size: 15 residues. V was trimmed by 4 bases and J by 2 bases, leaving 12 bases between them. CDR1 is SGHAT, CDR2 FQDESV, per germline (reference sequence). CDR3 coding DNA: TGTGCCAGCAGCTGGACCCGGGACACTGGAAACACCATATATTTT. Translating it yields CASSWTRDTGNTIYF.

This chain joins TRBV7-9 and TRBJ2-3, with 8 bases identical to TRBD2. V gave up 3 bases and J gave up 8 bases; unmatched junction bases: 7. The CDR3 is made up of 14 amino acids. Germline-derived CDR1 and CDR2 are SEHNR and FQNEAQ (reference sequence). CDR3 protein: CASSFQRESLTQYF. CDR3 coding DNA: TGTGCCAGCAGCTTCCAGCGGGAGTCACTTACGCAGTATTTT. Drawing the rest from reference TRBV7-9 and TRBJ2-3, the complete variable domain is DTGVSQNPRHKITKRGQNVTFRCDPISEHNRLYWYRQTLGQGPEFLTYFQNEAQLEKSRLLSDRFSAERPKGSFSTLEIQRTEQGDSAMYLCASSFQRESLTQYFGPGTRLTVL.

V and J are TRBV5-1 and TRBJ1-4, with 7 bases lining up with TRBD1. This CDR3 has 15 amino acids. Germline CDR1 is SGHRS and CDR2 is YFSETQ. After removal of 4 bases from V and 3 bases from J, the junction contained 6 bases not matched to a gene. The CDR3 protein is CASSHDRASNEKLFF. DNA for the CDR3: TGCGCCAGCAGCCACGACAGGGCTTCTAATGAAAAACTGTTTTTT.

The chain employs TRBV4-3 and TRBJ2-3; D remains unclear. Germline-derived CDR1 and CDR2 are LGHNA and YSLEER. V shed 0 bases and J shed 1 base, with 14 bases lying between them. This CDR3 region has 17 residues. The CDR3 sequence is CASSQERRDTGTDTQYF. CDR3 DNA: TGCGCCAGCAGCCAAGAGCGCAGAGACACCGGCACAGATACGCAGTATTTT.

The table lists this clone with a count of one. The genes are TRBV23-1 and TRBJ1-2; TRBD1 matches at 7 bases. TRBV23-1 is assigned to the ORF class and has an uncertain function. The length of the CDR3 is 15 residues. V dropped 4 bases and J dropped 0; count of bases not matched to a gene: 5. DNA for the CDR3: TGCGCCAGCAGTCTCTCCGGGACAGCTAACTATGGCTACACCTTC. Amino acids: CASSLSGTANYGYTF.